A single sample is the source of the 4 T cell receptor beta chains below, sequenced in a study of T cell responses to AZD1222 COVID-19 vaccine. Produced via immunoSEQ multiplex PCR; TCRdb's table is partial and in-frame only. Of about 270,000 clones listed, 94% are singletons. The sequencing here drew on peripheral blood, taken 28 days after the second AZD1222 dose. These receptors were obtained from an adult who received the AZD1222 COVID-19 vaccine.

The chain is built from TRBV6-5 and TRBJ2-7; tentative D call: TRBD2 (5 bases). Per germline, CDR1 MNHEY and CDR2 SVGAGI. There are 14 residues in the CDR3. V was pared by 5 bases and J by 4 bases, with 15 bases between. The CDR3 region is CASSPYLAAYEQYF. DNA for the CDR3: TGTGCCAGCAGTCCCTATCTAGCAGCGTACGAGCAGTACTTC.

The chain employs TRBV28 and TRBJ1-5; 12 bases fit TRBD1. The germline V gene has CDR1 MDHEN and CDR2 SYDVKM. V dropped 3 bases and J dropped 7; count of bases not matched to a gene: 4. The CDR3 length is 15 residues. CDR3 region: CASSLGTGGFQPQHF. The CDR3 DNA sequence: TGTGCCAGCAGTTTGGGGACAGGGGGCTTCCAGCCCCAGCATTTT.

V is TRBV5-1 and J is TRBJ1-6; a possible D gene is TRBD1 (5 bases). The CDR3 has 14 amino acids. CDR1 and CDR2 (germline): SGHRS, YFSETQ. Trimming left V 3 bases short and J 11 bases short, with 15 bases between. The CDR3 DNA is TGCGCCAGCAGCTATGGGGGAGGTGAGACACCCCTCCACTTT. It codes for CASSYGGGETPLHF.

The rearrangement uses TRBV28 and TRBJ2-1, with D perhaps TRBD2 (7 bases). CDR1 and CDR2 from the germline V gene are MDHEN and SYDVKM. The CDR3 length is 16 residues. V lost 5 bases to trimming and J lost 3 bases, with 17 bases between them. The CDR3 nucleotides read TGTGCCAGCAGTACCCGGGGGCGGGGGTACTACAATGAGCAGTTCTTC. It yields the protein CASSTRGRGYYNEQFF.